The 16 T cell receptor beta chains below come from one sample, sequenced in a study of OX40 agonist ivuxolimab in advanced cancers. Produced via immunoSEQ multiplex PCR; TCRdb's table is partial and in-frame only. The sample records tens of thousands of clones, 65% to 90% being singletons. The sequencing used CD4+ or CD8+ T cells sorted from blood, collected in a trial of the OX40 agonist ivuxolimab. The receptors originated from an adult with an advanced solid tumor such as melanoma, head and neck, liver or kidney cancer.

This chain uses TRBV4-2 with TRBJ2-2; 9 bases fit TRBD2. Germline V gene lookup returns CDR1 LGHNA and CDR2 YNFKEQ. CDR3 length: 17 amino acids. V was clipped by 1 base and J by 8 bases; unmatched bases: 11. The CDR3 spells CASSQVEGLAYLGELFF. The DNA of the CDR3 is TGTGCCAGCAGCCAAGTTGAAGGACTAGCGTATTTAGGGGAGCTGTTTTTT.

This clone was detected only a few times. The CDR3 protein is CASSPLARDEQYF. The CDR3 nucleotides read TGCGCCAGCAGTCCTCTAGCCCGGGACGAGCAGTACTTC. This chain connects TRBV10-2 to TRBJ2-7; a possible D gene is TRBD2 (5 bases). CDR1 is WSHSY and CDR2 is SAAADI in the germline V gene. The CDR3 totals 13 residues. Deletions cut 5 bases from V and 5 bases from J, with 13 bases between.

By frequency in the sample, this clone is medium-sized. Germline is not matched at one junction end, which may reflect a read error. The J gene is TRBJ1-1, the V gene TRBV19, with 7 bases matching TRBD1. The germline V gene encodes CDR1 LNHDA and CDR2 SQIVND (reference sequence). CDR3 length: 13 amino acids. Here the CDR3 DNA reads TGTGCAAGTAGTGCAGGGGGGTACACTGAAGCTTTCTTT. It is translated as CASSAGGYTEAFF.

This sequence joins TRBV19 and TRBJ2-4, with 7 bases fitting TRBD2. CDR1 and CDR2 (germline): LNHDA, SQIVND (reference sequence). The CDR3 is made up of 14 amino acids. J was trimmed by 3 bases and V by 4 bases; bases with no gene match: 3. CDR3 nucleotides: TGTGCCAGTAGTAAGCCTAGCGGCAAAAACATTCAGTACTTC. Translated: CASSKPSGKNIQYF.

V gene TRBV4-1 combines with J gene TRBJ1-2; D unresolved. The CDR3 runs to 13 residues. The V and J ends lost 1 base and 5 bases respectively, with 8 bases between them. Germline-derived CDR1 and CDR2 are MGHRA and YSYEKL. This chain's CDR3 is CASSQGQLYGYTF. The CDR3 bases are TGCGCCAGCAGCCAAGGGCAGCTGTATGGCTACACCTTC.

This chain joins TRBV4-2 and TRBJ2-2, with 11 bases matching TRBD2. Germline V CDR1 and CDR2: LGHNA, YNFKEQ. The CDR3 has 18 residues. V was clipped by 4 bases and J by 1 base; unmatched bases: 8. CDR3: CASSRETSGVLNTGELFF. For the CDR3, the DNA is TGTGCCAGCAGCCGGGAGACTAGCGGGGTACTGAACACCGGGGAGCTGTTTTTT.

The chain combines TRBV20-1 with TRBJ2-1; D may correspond to TRBD1 or TRBD2 (5 bases each). The CDR3 extends over 11 amino acids. V lost 6 bases and J 9 bases, leaving 12 bases between the germline ends. The V gene's germline CDR1 is DFQATT and CDR2 SNEGSKA (reference sequence). As DNA, the CDR3 is TGCAGTGCCCTGGAGGACACTGAGCAGTTCTTC. This codes for CSALEDTEQFF.

The chain carries TRBV4-1 and TRBJ1-3; D not resolved. The V end lost 1 base, the J end lost 0 bases, and 7 bases lay between the germline ends. Germline V lookup: CDR1 MGHRA, CDR2 YSYEKL. This CDR3 region has 15 residues. The CDR3 DNA sequence: TGCGCCAGCAGCCAAGTCGACGTCTCTGGAAACACCATATATTTT. Its protein is CASSQVDVSGNTIYF.

The rearrangement links TRBV29-1 to TRBJ2-5; tentatively, D is TRBD1 or TRBD2 (5 bases each). The CDR3 extends over 13 amino acids. V was clipped by 5 bases and J by 5 bases, with 15 bases between them. The germline CDR1 and CDR2 sequences are SQVTM and ANQGSEA. This CDR3 reads CSVQAGTYETQYF. The CDR3 region has the DNA TGCAGCGTTCAAGCCGGGACCTACGAGACCCAGTACTTC.

V usage is TRBV19 and J usage is TRBJ2-2; the D gene is possibly TRBD1 (6 bases). V was cut by 8 bases and J by 4 bases, with 14 bases left in between. CDR3 length: 14 amino acids. Looked up from germline, CDR1 is LNHDA and CDR2 is SQIVND (reference sequence). CDR3 amino acids: CASDAGDGTGELFF. The CDR3 DNA follows: TGTGCCAGTGACGCAGGGGACGGCACCGGGGAGCTGTTTTTT. The variable domain in full, with the rest retrieved from reference TRBV19 and TRBJ2-2, is DGGITQSPKYLFRKEGQNVTLSCEQNLNHDAMYWYRQDPGQGLRLIYYSQIVNDFQKGDIAEGYSVSREKKESFPLTVTSAQKNPTAFYLCASDAGDGTGELFFGEGSRLTVL.

A word on this clone: The junction departs from germline at one end; a sequencing error may be responsible. This sequence joins TRBV6-1 and TRBJ2-1; 10 bases match TRBD2. The CDR3 contains 15 residues. Germline CDR1 MNHNS, CDR2 SASEGT. CDR3 residues: CASSIIAGGYDEQFF. Written as DNA, the CDR3 is TGTGCCAGCAGCATCATAGCGGGAGGCTACGATGAGCAGTTCTTC.

The chain has TRBV7-9 and TRBJ1-2; possibly TRBD1 for D (5 bases). The germline V gene has CDR1 SEHNR and CDR2 FQNEAQ (reference sequence). The CDR3 has 16 residues. V was cut by 3 bases and J by 1 base, with 15 bases left in between. CDR3 DNA sequence: TGTGCCAGCAGCTTCGCCGACAGTTCGTTTAACTATGGCTACACCTTC. The encoded protein is CASSFADSSFNYGYTF.

This sequence joins TRBV5-6 and TRBJ2-7; 7 bases fit TRBD1. Germline CDR1 is SGHDT and CDR2 is YYEEEE. Trimming took 2 bases from V and 4 from J; bases not matched to a gene: 9. The CDR3 length is 15 residues. DNA of the CDR3: TGTGCCAGCAGCTTTCAACAGGGGATGCGGTACGAGCAGTACTTC. It is translated as CASSFQQGMRYEQYF.

Details on this clone: Other DNA variants within this sample encode the same CDR3. The chain recombines TRBV6-6 with TRBJ2-5; D unresolved. V lost 2 bases and J lost 5, with 3 bases in between. Germline V lookup: CDR1 MNHNY, CDR2 SVGAGI (reference sequence). This CDR3 has 11 residues. Here the CDR3 DNA reads TGTGCCAGCAGTTACAGCGAGACCCAGTACTTC. Translating it yields CASSYSETQYF.

The J gene is TRBJ1-2, the V gene TRBV28; D remains ambiguous. V was cut by 3 bases and J by 7 bases, with 9 bases left in between. Germline V lookup: CDR1 MDHEN, CDR2 SYDVKM. The CDR3 runs to 12 residues. CDR3 DNA sequence: TGTGCCAGCAGTTTTGAGGGCGCTGGCTACACCTTC. Translation gives CASSFEGAGYTF.

The chain recombines TRBV13 with TRBJ1-5, with D possibly TRBD1 on 6 matching bases. This CDR3 has 16 amino acids. Germline V gene lookup returns CDR1 PRHDT and CDR2 FYEKMQ (reference sequence). The ends were cut back, 0 bases at V and 4 bases at J, with 13 bases in the middle. The CDR3 DNA follows: TGTGCCAGCAGCTTAGGTCAGGGGCGCATGAATCAGCCCCAGCATTTT. Translated: CASSLGQGRMNQPQHF.